This T cell receptor (beta chain) was recorded in a study of cytomegalovirus exposure and HLA in healthy donors. Notes on the study in general: Analyzed later, association rates of TCRs varied across HLA loci, with DRB1 most and HLA-C fewest. In a later analysis, productive TCRs from donors in an Asian-associated ancestry cluster reportedly carried fewer N-insertions than the cohort mean. Other equally common chains were less clonally expanded than HLA-associated TCR beta chains, a later analysis showed.

Remarks on this clone: As yet, its antigen is unknown. Compared with germline, one end of the junction differs, possibly owing to a read error.

PCR primers comprised 60 Vbeta and 13 Jbeta primers. Assay: immunoSEQ multiplex PCR; the TCRdb copy retains only in-frame clones and omits some. The table includes 110,000 to 150,000 clones, more than 75% detected once. Germline CDR1 reads MNHEY; CDR2 reads SMNVEV (reference sequence). The CDR3 is 14 residues long. This sequence joins TRBV27 and TRBJ2-2, with D possibly TRBD1 on 5 matching bases. This sequence was found in a woman younger than 30 in good health and CMV-seropositive. Input material: PBMCs. The CDR3 loop reads CASSSAGNAGELFF. The CDR3 bases are TGTGCCAGCAGTTCTGCAGGGAACGCCGGGGAGCTGTTTTTT.